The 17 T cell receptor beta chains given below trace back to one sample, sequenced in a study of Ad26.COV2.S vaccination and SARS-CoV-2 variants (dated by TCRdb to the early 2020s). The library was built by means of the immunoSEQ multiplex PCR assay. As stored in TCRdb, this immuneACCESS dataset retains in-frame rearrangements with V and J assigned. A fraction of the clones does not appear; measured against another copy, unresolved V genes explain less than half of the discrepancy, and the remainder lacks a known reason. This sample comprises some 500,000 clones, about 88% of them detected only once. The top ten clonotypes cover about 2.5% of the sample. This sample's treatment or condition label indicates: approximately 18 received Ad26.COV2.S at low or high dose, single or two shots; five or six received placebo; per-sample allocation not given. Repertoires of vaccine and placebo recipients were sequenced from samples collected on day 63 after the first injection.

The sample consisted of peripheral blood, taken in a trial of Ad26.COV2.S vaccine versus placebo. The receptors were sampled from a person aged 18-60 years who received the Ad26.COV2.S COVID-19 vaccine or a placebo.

The CDR3 DNA sequence: TGTGCCAGCAGCAATGTAGCGGGAGAGCGAGAGACCCAGTACTTC. This gives the protein CASSNVAGERETQYF. The chain carries TRBV6-2 or TRBV6-3 and TRBJ2-5; 9 bases are a match to TRBD2. CDR1 is MNHEY and CDR2 is SVGEGT in the germline V gene. Trimming removed 6 bases from V and 4 bases from J; junction bases left unmatched: 9. The CDR3 totals 15 residues.

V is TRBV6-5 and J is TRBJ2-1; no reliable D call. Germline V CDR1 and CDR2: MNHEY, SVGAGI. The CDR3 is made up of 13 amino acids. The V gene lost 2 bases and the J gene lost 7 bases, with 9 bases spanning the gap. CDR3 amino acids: CASSYIAGNEQFF. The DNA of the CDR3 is TGTGCCAGCAGTTACATCGCCGGTAATGAGCAGTTCTTC.

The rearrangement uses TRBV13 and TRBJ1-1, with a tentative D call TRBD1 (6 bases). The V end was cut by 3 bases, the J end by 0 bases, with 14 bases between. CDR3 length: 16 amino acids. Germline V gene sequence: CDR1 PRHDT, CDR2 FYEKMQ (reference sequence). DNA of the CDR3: TGTGCCAGCAGCTTCTGGACAGTGCCAATGAACACTGAAGCTTTCTTT. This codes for CASSFWTVPMNTEAFF.

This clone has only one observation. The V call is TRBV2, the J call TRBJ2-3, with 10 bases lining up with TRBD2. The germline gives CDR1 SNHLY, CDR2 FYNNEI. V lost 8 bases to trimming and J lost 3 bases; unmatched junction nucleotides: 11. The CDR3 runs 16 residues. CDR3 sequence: CASALAGVGLTDTQYF. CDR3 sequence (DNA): TGTGCCAGCGCCCTAGCGGGAGTTGGGTTGACAGATACGCAGTATTTT.

CDR3 nucleotides: TGTGCCAGCAGCTTGGCGTCTGGCAGGGACTTTAGCAATCAGCCCCAGCATTTT. This codes for CASSLASGRDFSNQPQHF. This chain connects TRBV5-6 to TRBJ1-5; possibly TRBD1 for D (5 bases). Between the trimmed V and J ends, which lost 0 bases and 0 bases, there was a span of 16 bases. CDR1 SGHDT and CDR2 YYEEEE come from the germline V gene. This CDR3 is built from 18 residues.

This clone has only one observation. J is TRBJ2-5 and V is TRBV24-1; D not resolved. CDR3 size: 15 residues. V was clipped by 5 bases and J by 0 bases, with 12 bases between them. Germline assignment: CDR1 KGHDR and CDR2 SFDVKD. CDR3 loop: CATSVPNSDQETQYF. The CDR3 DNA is TGTGCCACCAGTGTCCCTAACAGCGACCAAGAGACCCAGTACTTC.

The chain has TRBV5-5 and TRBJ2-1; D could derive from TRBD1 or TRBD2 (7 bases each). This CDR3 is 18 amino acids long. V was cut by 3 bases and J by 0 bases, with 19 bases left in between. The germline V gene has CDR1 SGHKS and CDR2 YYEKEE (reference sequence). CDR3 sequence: CASSSRGASGDSYNEQFF. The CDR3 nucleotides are TGTGCCAGCAGCTCCAGGGGGGCTAGCGGAGACTCCTACAATGAGCAGTTCTTC.

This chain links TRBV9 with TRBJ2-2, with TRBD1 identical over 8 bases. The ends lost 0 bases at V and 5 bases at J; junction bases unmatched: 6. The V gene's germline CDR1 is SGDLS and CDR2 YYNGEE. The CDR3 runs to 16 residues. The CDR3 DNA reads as TGTGCCAGCAGCGTAGTCCAGGGGGCTCGAACCGGGGAGCTGTTTTTT. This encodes CASSVVQGARTGELFF.

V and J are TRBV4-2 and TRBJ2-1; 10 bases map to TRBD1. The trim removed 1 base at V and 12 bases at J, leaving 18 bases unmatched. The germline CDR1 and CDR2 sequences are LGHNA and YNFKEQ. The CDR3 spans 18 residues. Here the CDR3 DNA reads TGTGCCAGCAGCCAAGGCCCTGGGACAGGGGTGACGAAGCGCGTGCAGTTCTTC. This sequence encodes CASSQGPGTGVTKRVQFF.

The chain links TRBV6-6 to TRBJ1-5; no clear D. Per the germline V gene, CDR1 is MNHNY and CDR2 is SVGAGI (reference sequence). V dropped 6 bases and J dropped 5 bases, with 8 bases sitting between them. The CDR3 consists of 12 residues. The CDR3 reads CASSPMDQPQHF. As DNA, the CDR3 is TGTGCCAGCAGCCCCATGGATCAGCCCCAGCATTTT.

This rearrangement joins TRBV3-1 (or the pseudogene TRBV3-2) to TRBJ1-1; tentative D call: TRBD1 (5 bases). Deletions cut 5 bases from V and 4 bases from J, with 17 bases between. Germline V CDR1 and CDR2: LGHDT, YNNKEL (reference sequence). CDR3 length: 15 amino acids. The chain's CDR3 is CASSSRRDGITEAFF. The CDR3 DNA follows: TGTGCCAGCAGCTCGCGTCGGGACGGAATCACTGAAGCTTTCTTT.

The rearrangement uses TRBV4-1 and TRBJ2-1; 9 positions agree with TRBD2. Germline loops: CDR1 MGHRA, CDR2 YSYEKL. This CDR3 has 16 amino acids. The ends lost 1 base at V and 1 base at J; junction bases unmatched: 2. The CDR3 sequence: CASSQVSGGSYNEQFF. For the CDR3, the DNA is TGCGCCAGCAGCCAAGTCAGCGGGGGGTCCTACAATGAGCAGTTCTTC.

This CDR3 reads CSGTIGGTGTEAFF. The DNA for the CDR3 is TGCAGCGGAACCATCGGGGGCACCGGCACTGAAGCTTTCTTT. The chain combines TRBV29-1 with TRBJ1-1; D perhaps matches TRBD1 (6 bases). CDR3 length equals 14 residues. Germline V gene sequence: CDR1 SQVTM, CDR2 ANQGSEA. Trimming left V 7 bases short and J 4 bases short, with 19 bases between.

The CDR3 nucleotides are TGTGCCAGCAGCCCCGTGAGGGGGGGATCCACTGAAGCTTTCTTT. Protein product: CASSPVRGGSTEAFF. The chain employs TRBV7-2 and TRBJ1-1; TRBD1 might be the D (6 bases). V dropped 5 bases and J dropped 4 bases, with 17 bases sitting between them. This CDR3 has 15 residues. CDR1 SGHTA and CDR2 FQGNSA come from the germline V gene.

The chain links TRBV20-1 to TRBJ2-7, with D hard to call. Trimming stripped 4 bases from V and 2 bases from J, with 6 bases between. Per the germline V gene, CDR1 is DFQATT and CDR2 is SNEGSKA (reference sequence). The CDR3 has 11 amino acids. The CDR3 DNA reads TGCAGTGCTATAAAACCCTACGAGCAGTACTTC. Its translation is CSAIKPYEQYF.

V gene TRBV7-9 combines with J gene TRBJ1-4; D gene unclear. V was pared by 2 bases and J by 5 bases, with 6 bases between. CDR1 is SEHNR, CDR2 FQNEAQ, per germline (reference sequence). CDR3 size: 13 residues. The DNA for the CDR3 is TGTGCCAGCAGCTTAACCAGAAATGAAAAACTGTTTTTT. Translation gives CASSLTRNEKLFF.

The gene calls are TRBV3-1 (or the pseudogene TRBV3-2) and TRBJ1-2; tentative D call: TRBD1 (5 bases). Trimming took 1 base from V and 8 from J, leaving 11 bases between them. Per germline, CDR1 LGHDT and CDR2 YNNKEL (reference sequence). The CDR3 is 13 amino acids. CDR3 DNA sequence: TGTGCCAGCAGCCAAGCGCAGGGAGGGGGCTACACCTTC. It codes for CASSQAQGGGYTF.